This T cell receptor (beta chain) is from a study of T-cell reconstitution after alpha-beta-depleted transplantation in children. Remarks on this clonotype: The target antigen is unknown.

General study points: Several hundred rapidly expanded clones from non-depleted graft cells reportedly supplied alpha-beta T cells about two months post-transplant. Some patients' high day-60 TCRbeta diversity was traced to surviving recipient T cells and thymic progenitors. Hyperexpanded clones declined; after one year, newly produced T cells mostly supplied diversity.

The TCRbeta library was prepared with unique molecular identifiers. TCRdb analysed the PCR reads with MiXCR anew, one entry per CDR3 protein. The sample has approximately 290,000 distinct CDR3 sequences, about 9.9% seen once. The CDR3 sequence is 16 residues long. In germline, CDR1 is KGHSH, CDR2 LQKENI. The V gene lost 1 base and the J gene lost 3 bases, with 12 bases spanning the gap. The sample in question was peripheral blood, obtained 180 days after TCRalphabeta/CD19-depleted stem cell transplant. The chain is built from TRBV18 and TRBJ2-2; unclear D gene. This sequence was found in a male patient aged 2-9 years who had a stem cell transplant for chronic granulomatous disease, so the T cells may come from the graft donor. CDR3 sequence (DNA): TGTGCCAGCTCACCACTTCAGTCCCGGGACACCGGGGAGCTGTTTTTT. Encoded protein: CASSPLQSRDTGELFF.